This T cell receptor (beta chain) was recorded in a study of response to subunit inactivated influenza vaccine. Germline V gene sequence: CDR1 LNHNV, CDR2 YYDKDF (reference sequence). V lost 5 bases and J lost 2, with 13 bases in between. This CDR3 is built from 15 residues. This clonotype was detected a few times. TCRdb used MiXCR to reprocess the RT-PCR reads, holding one entry per CDR3 protein. This table has around 530,000 distinct CDR3 sequences, roughly 12% appearing once. The sequencing here drew on PBMCs from blood, taken on the day of vaccination. The chain recombines TRBV15 with TRBJ1-3, with D perhaps TRBD1 (6 bases). The receptor comes from a man over 45 who received an inactivated influenza vaccine. For the CDR3, the DNA is TGTGCCACCAGCCAGGGGACCGCTGCTGGAAACACCATATATTTT. Amino acids: CATSQGTAAGNTIYF.